Presented here are 14 T cell receptor beta chains from one specimen sequenced in a study of OX40 agonist ivuxolimab in advanced cancers. Data came from immunoSEQ multiplex PCR; TCRdb stores just in-frame clones and leaves some out. The data contain some 75,000 clones, 70% to 90% of them singletons. Source: CD4+ or CD8+ T cells sorted from blood, taken in a trial of the OX40 agonist ivuxolimab. All receptors come from an adult with an advanced solid tumor such as melanoma, head and neck, liver or kidney cancer.

The chain links TRBV18 to TRBJ1-3; weak D call: TRBD1 (6 bases). This CDR3 has 13 amino acids. V dropped 3 bases and J dropped 6 bases, with 9 bases sitting between them. Per the germline V gene, CDR1 is KGHSH and CDR2 is LQKENI. The chain's CDR3 is CASSPGGENTIYF. Written as DNA, the CDR3 is TGTGCCAGCTCACCTGGGGGCGAAAACACCATATATTTT.

As regards this clone: The same CDR3 can be traced to other DNA sequences in this sample. The V gene is TRBV29-1, the J gene TRBJ1-5; D gene uncertain. Trimming shortened V by 4 bases and J by 2 bases, and 6 bases separated the two germline ends. CDR3 length: 12 amino acids. Germline values: CDR1 SQVTM, CDR2 ANQGSEA. The CDR3 coding sequence is TGCAGCGTTGCAGAGGGCAATCAGCCCCAGCATTTT. Encoded protein: CSVAEGNQPQHF. Full variable domain (remainder filled in from reference TRBV29-1 and TRBJ1-5): SAVISQKPSRDICQRGTSLTIQCQVDSQVTMMFWYRQQPGQSLTLIATANQGSEATYESGFVIDKFPISRPNLTFSTLTVSNMSPEDSSIYLCSVAEGNQPQHFGDGTRLSIL.

The chain combines TRBV5-1 with TRBJ1-6; D unresolved. This CDR3 spans 12 amino acids. Germline CDR1 is SGHRS and CDR2 is YFSETQ. V was pared by 2 bases and J by 8 bases, with 5 bases between. CDR3 nucleotides: TGCGCCAGCAGCTTACCCGATTCACCCCTCCACTTT. Amino acid sequence: CASSLPDSPLHF.

The chain links TRBV9 to TRBJ2-3; 10 bases map to TRBD2. The CDR3 extends over 19 amino acids. Germline V lookup: CDR1 SGDLS, CDR2 YYNGEE. J gave up 2 bases and V 3 bases, and 15 bases lay outside the gene matches. CDR3 DNA: TGTGCCAGCAGCGGGGGACTAGCGAAAAGAGTGGGCCCCACAGATACGCAGTATTTT. It translates to CASSGGLAKRVGPTDTQYF.

The chain combines TRBV5-1 with TRBJ1-4; D ambiguous. V was clipped by 0 bases and J by 3 bases, with 9 bases between them. The CDR3 has 15 amino acids. CDR1 is SGHRS, CDR2 YFSETQ, per germline. CDR3 in amino acids: CASSLAGDSNEKLFF. In DNA form, the CDR3 reads TGCGCCAGCAGCTTGGCCGGAGACTCTAATGAAAAACTGTTTTTT. Full variable domain (missing parts from reference TRBV5-1 and TRBJ1-4): KAGVTQTPRYLIKTRGQQVTLSCSPISGHRSVSWYQQTPGQGLQFLFEYFSETQRNKGNFPGRFSGRQFSNSRSEMNVSTLELGDSALYLCASSLAGDSNEKLFFGSGTQLSVL.

The chain has TRBV18 and TRBJ1-4; possible D gene TRBD1, 5 bases. In germline, CDR1 is KGHSH, CDR2 LQKENI. CDR3 length: 13 residues. The germline V and J ends were trimmed by 3 bases and 4 bases, with 6 bases remaining between them. CDR3 loop: CASSPGLNEKLFF. For the CDR3, the DNA is TGTGCCAGCTCACCGGGACTTAATGAAAAACTGTTTTTT.

The chain is built from TRBV10-1 and TRBJ1-5; no reliable D call. The length of the CDR3 is 16 residues. The germline V and J ends were trimmed by 1 base and 0 bases, with 10 bases remaining between them. Per germline, CDR1 WNHNN and CDR2 SYGVQD (reference sequence). CDR3 protein: CASSEFWQNSNQPQHF. The CDR3, as DNA: TGCGCCAGCAGTGAGTTTTGGCAGAATAGCAATCAGCCCCAGCATTTT.

V usage is TRBV5-8 and J usage is TRBJ1-4; D is ambiguous. CDR1 is SGHTS and CDR2 is YDEGEE in the germline V gene. V lost 5 bases to trimming and J lost 11 bases, with 16 bases between them. The CDR3 sequence is 13 residues long. The CDR3 sequence is CASSAGLMGKLFF. CDR3 DNA: TGTGCCAGCAGTGCCGGGCTCATGGGGAAACTGTTTTTT.

The rearrangement links TRBV19 to TRBJ2-1; 7 positions match TRBD1. With 1 base clipped from V and 7 bases from J, the junction kept 10 bases outside the gene matches. The germline V gene has CDR1 LNHDA and CDR2 SQIVND (reference sequence). This CDR3 comprises 16 residues. The CDR3 here is CASSIAGSGGQNEQFF. The CDR3 DNA is TGTGCCAGTAGTATAGCGGGCTCTGGGGGACAGAATGAGCAGTTCTTC.

This clone was seen more than once but under ten times. The CDR3 sequence is CAWSVTGLLYSPLHF. CDR3 nucleotide sequence: TGTGCCTGGAGTGTAACAGGACTGTTGTATTCACCCCTCCACTTT. J is TRBJ1-6 and V is TRBV30; possibly TRBD1 for D (5 bases). CDR1 GTSNPN and CDR2 SVGIG come from the germline V gene (reference sequence). The CDR3 has 15 residues. Deletions cut 0 bases from V and 8 bases from J, with 14 bases between.

J is TRBJ1-1 and V is TRBV2; D remains ambiguous. CDR1 is SNHLY and CDR2 is FYNNEI in the germline V gene. Trimming removed 7 bases from V and 0 bases from J, with 9 bases in between. The CDR3 consists of 13 residues. CDR3: CASMSDLNTEAFF. CDR3 in DNA: TGTGCCAGCATGAGTGATTTGAACACTGAAGCTTTCTTT.

The chain combines TRBV10-1 with TRBJ2-5; 10 positions match TRBD1. Germline-derived CDR1 and CDR2 are WNHNN and SYGVQD (reference sequence). V lost 2 bases, J lost 4 bases, and 4 bases stayed unmatched. This CDR3 contains 15 residues. The CDR3 reads CASSEGGQGRETQYF. The CDR3 region has the DNA TGCGCCAGCAGTGAGGGGGGACAGGGGCGAGAGACCCAGTACTTC.

This clone was counted a single time. The chain links TRBV30 to TRBJ1-2; D remains unclear. Trimming cost V 5 bases and J 4 bases, with 20 bases left between them. The CDR3 spans 15 residues. Germline CDR1 GTSNPN, CDR2 SVGIG (reference sequence). The CDR3, as DNA: TGTGCCTGGGCGTCGAGGCGTTATAGGACCTATGGCTACACCTTC. Translated, it gives CAWASRRYRTYGYTF.

The chain couples TRBV11-2 to TRBJ2-7, with a tentative D call TRBD1 (5 bases). Germline CDR1 and CDR2: SGHAT and FQNNGV. This CDR3 is 13 amino acids long. The V end lost 1 base, the J end lost 2 bases, and 6 bases lay between the germline ends. The CDR3 reads CASSLGGPYEQYF. The CDR3, as DNA: TGTGCCAGCAGCTTAGGGGGCCCCTACGAGCAGTACTTC.